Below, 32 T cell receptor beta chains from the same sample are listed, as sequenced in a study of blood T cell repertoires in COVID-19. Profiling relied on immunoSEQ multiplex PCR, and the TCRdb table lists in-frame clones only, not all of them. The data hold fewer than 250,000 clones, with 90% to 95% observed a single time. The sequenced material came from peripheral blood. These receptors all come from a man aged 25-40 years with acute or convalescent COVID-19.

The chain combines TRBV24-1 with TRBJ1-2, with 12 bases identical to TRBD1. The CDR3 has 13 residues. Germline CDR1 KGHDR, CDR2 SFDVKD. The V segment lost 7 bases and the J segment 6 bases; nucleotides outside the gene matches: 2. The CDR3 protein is CATRGQGADGYTF. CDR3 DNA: TGTGCCACCAGGGGACAGGGGGCTGATGGCTACACCTTC.

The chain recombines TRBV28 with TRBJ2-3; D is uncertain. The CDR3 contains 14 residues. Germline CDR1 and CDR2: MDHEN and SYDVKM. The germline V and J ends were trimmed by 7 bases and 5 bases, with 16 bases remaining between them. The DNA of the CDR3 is TGTGCCAGCACTCTAGGTAGTTTTTTAGATACGCAGTATTTT. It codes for CASTLGSFLDTQYF.

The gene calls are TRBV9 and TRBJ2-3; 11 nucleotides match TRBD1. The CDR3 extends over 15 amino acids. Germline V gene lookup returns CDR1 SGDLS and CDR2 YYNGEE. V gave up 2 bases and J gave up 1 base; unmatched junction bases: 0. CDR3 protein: CASSVDRGRTDTQYF. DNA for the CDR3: TGTGCCAGCAGCGTGGACAGGGGGCGCACAGATACGCAGTATTTT. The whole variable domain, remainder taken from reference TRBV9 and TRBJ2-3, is DSGVTQTPKHLITATGQRVTLRCSPRSGDLSVYWYQQSLDQGLQFLIQYYNGEERAKGNILERFSAQQFPDLHSELNLSSLELGDSALYFCASSVDRGRTDTQYFGPGTRLTVL.

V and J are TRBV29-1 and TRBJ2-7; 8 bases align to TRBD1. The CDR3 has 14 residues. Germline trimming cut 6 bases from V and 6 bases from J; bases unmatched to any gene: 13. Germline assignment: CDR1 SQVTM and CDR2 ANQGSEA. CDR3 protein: CSVYPGQGLGEQYF. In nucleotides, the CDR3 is TGCAGCGTCTACCCTGGACAGGGACTTGGCGAGCAGTACTTC.

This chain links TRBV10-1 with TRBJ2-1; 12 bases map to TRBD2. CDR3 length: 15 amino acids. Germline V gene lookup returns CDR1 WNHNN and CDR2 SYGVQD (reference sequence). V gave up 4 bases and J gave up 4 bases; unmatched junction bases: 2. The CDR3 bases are TGCGCCAGCAGTGGAGGGACTAGCGGGTACAATGAGCAGTTCTTC. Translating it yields CASSGGTSGYNEQFF.

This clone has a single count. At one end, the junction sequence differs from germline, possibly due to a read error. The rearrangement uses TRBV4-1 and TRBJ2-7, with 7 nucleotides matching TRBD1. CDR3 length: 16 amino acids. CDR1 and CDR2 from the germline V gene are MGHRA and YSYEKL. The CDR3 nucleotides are TGCGCCAGCAGCCTTCGACAGGGAGACTTTACCTATGAGCAGTACTTC. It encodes CASSLRQGDFTYEQYF.

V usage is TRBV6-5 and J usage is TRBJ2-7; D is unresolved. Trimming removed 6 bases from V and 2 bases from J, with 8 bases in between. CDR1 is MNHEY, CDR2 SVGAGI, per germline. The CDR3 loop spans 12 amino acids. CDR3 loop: CASSSRTYEQYF. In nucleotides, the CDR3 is TGTGCCAGCAGCTCCAGGACCTACGAGCAGTACTTC.

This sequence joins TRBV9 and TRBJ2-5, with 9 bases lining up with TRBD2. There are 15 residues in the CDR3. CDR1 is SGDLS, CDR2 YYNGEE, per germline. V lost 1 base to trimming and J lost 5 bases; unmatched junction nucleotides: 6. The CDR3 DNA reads TGTGCCAGCAGCGTACGGGCGGGGGGGCAGGAGACCCAGTACTTC. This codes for CASSVRAGGQETQYF. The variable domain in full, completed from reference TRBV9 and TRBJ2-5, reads DSGVTQTPKHLITATGQRVTLRCSPRSGDLSVYWYQQSLDQGLQFLIQYYNGEERAKGNILERFSAQQFPDLHSELNLSSLELGDSALYFCASSVRAGGQETQYFGPGTRLLVL.

The CDR3 DNA is TGTGCCAGCAGCCCCACAGGGAAAGATCAGCCCCAGCATTTT. Its translation: CASSPTGKDQPQHF. V usage is TRBV7-9 and J usage is TRBJ1-5, with a possible D match to TRBD1 (6 bases). This CDR3 is built from 14 residues. CDR1 is SEHNR, CDR2 FQNEAQ, per germline (reference sequence). V lost 5 bases and J 5 bases, leaving 13 bases between the germline ends.

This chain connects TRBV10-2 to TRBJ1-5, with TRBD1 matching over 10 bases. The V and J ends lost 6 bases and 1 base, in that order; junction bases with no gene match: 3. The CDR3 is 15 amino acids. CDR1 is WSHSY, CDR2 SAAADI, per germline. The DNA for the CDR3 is TGCGCCAGCAGGACAGGGGGCGGAAGCAATCAGCCCCAGCATTTT. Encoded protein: CASRTGGGSNQPQHF.

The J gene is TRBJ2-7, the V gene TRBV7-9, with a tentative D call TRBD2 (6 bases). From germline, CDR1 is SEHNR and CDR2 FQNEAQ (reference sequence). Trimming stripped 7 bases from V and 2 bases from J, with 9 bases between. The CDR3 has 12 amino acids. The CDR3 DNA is TGTGCCAGCACCCCGGGAGCCTACGAGCAGTACTTC. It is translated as CASTPGAYEQYF. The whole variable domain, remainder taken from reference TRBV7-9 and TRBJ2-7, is DTGVSQNPRHKITKRGQNVTFRCDPISEHNRLYWYRQTLGQGPEFLTYFQNEAQLEKSRLLSDRFSAERPKGSFSTLEIQRTEQGDSAMYLCASTPGAYEQYFGPGTRLTVT.

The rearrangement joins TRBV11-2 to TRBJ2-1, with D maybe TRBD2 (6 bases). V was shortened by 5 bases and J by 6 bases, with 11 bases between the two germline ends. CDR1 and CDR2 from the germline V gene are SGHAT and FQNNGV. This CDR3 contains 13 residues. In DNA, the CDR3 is TGTGCCAGCAGCCGGACTAACTCCAATGAGCAGTTCTTC. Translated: CASSRTNSNEQFF.

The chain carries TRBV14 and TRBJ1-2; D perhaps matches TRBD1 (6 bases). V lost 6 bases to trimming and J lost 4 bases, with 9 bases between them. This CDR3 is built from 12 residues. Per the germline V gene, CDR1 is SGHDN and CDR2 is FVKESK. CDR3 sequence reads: CASRGTSYGYTF. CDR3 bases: TGTGCCAGCAGGGGGACATCCTATGGCTACACCTTC.

CDR3 sequence (DNA): TGTGCCATCAGTGAGTCATTTACAGGGCGGAGCGAGCAGTACTTC. This gives the protein CAISESFTGRSEQYF. V gene TRBV10-3 combines with J gene TRBJ2-7; tentatively, D is TRBD1 (6 bases). Between the trimmed V and J ends, which lost 0 bases and 6 bases, there was a span of 15 bases. The germline V gene has CDR1 ENHRY and CDR2 SYGVKD. The CDR3 is 15 amino acids.

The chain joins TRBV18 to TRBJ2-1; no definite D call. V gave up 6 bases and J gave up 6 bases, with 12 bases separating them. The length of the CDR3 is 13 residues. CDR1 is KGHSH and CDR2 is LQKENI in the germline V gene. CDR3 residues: CASSSKTGNEQFF. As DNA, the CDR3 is TGTGCCAGCTCTTCCAAGACGGGCAATGAGCAGTTCTTC.

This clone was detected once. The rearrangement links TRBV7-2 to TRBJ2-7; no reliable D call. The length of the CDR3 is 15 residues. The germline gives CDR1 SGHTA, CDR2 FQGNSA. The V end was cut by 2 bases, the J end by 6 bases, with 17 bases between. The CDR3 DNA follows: TGTGCCAGCAGCTTAATGTCAGGCCTCATACGCGAGCAGTACTTC. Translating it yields CASSLMSGLIREQYF.

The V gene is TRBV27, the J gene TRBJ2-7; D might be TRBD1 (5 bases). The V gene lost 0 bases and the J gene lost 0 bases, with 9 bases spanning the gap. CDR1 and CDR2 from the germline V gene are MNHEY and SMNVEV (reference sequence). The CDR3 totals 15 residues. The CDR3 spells CASSLSWGRSYEQYF. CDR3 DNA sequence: TGTGCCAGCAGTTTATCGTGGGGCCGCTCCTACGAGCAGTACTTC.

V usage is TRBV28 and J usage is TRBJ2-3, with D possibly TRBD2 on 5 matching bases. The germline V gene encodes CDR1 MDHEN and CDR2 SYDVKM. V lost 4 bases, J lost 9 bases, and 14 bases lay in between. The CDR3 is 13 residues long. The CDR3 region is CASSSGSLGTQYF. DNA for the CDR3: TGTGCCAGCAGTTCGGGGTCCTTAGGGACGCAGTATTTT.

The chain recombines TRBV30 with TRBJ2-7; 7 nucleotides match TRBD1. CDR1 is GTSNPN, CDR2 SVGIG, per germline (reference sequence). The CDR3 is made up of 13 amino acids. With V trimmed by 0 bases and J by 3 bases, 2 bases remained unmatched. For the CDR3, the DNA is TGTGCCTGGAGTGTACAGGGGCTCTACGAGCAGTACTTC. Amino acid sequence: CAWSVQGLYEQYF.

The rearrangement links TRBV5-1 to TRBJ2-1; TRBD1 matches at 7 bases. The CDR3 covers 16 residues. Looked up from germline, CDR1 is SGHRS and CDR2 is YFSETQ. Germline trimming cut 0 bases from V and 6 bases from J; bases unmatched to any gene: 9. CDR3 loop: CASSLGDSTPINEQFF. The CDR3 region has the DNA TGCGCCAGCAGCTTGGGGGACAGTACGCCCATCAATGAGCAGTTCTTC.

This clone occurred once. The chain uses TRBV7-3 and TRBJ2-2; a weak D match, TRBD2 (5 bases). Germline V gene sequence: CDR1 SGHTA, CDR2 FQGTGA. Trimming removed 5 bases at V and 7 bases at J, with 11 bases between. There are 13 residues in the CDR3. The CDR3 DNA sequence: TGTGCCAGCAGCCTAGCAGTGGGCGGGGAGCTGTTTTTT. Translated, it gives CASSLAVGGELFF.

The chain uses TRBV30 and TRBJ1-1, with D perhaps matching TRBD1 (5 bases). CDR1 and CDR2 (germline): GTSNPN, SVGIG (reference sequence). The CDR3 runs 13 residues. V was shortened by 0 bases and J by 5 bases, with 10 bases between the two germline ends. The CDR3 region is CAWSVRGETEAFF. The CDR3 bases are TGTGCCTGGAGTGTACGGGGGGAAACTGAAGCTTTCTTT.

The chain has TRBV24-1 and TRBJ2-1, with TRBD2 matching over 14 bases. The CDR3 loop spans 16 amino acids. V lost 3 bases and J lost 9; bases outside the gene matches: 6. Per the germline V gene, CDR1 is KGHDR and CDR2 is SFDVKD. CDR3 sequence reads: CATSDRTSGRRPEQFF. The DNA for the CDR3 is TGTGCCACCAGTGATCGGACTAGCGGGAGGAGACCTGAGCAGTTCTTC.

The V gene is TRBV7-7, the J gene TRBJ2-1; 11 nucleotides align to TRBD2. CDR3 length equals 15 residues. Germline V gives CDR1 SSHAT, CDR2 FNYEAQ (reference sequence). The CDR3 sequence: CASGRGLADYNEQFF. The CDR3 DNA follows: TGTGCTAGCGGAAGGGGACTAGCGGACTACAATGAGCAGTTCTTC.

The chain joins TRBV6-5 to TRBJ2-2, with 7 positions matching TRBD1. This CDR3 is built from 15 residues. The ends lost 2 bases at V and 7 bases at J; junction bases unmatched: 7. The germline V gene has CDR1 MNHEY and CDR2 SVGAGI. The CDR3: CASSYRRQGHGELFF. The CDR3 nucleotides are TGTGCCAGCAGTTACCGGAGACAGGGACACGGGGAGCTGTTTTTT.

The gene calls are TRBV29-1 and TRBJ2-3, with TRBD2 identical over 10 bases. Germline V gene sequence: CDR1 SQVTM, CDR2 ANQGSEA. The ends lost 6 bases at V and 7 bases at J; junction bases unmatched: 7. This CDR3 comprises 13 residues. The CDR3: CSVQREGRNTQYF. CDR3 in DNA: TGCAGCGTCCAGCGGGAGGGCCGAAATACGCAGTATTTT.

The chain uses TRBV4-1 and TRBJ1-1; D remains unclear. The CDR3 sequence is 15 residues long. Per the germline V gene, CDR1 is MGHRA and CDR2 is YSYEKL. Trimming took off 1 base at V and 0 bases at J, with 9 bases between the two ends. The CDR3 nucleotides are TGCGCCAGCAGCCAAGCGGAGTTGCTGAACACTGAAGCTTTCTTT. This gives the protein CASSQAELLNTEAFF.

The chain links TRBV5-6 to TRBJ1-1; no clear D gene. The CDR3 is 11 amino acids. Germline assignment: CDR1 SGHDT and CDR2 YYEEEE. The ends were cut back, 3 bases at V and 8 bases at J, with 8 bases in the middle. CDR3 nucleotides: TGTGCCAGCAGCTACGGGTACGAAGCTTTCTTT. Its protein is CASSYGYEAFF.

The CDR3 is CASSLGLSNTEAFF. In DNA, the CDR3 is TGTGCCAGCAGCTTGGGGCTTTCCAACACTGAAGCTTTCTTT. The V gene is TRBV5-4, the J gene TRBJ1-1; D is unresolved. The CDR3 totals 14 residues. CDR1 and CDR2 from the germline V gene are SGHNT and YYREEE (reference sequence). V dropped 0 bases and J dropped 2 bases, with 8 bases sitting between them. The full variable domain, its missing parts supplied by reference TRBV5-4 and TRBJ1-1, is ETGVTQSPTHLIKTRGQQVTLRCSSQSGHNTVSWYQQALGQGPQFIFQYYREEENGRGNFPPRFSGLQFPNYSSELNVNALELDDSALYLCASSLGLSNTEAFFGQGTRLTVV.

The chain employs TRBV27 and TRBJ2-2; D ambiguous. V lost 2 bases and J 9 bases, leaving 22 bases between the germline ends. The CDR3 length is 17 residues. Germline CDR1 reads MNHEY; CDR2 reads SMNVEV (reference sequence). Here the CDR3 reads CASSLRPTRRDRRELFF. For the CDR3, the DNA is TGTGCCAGCAGTTTACGCCCTACCCGCCGAGATCGAAGGGAGCTGTTTTTT.

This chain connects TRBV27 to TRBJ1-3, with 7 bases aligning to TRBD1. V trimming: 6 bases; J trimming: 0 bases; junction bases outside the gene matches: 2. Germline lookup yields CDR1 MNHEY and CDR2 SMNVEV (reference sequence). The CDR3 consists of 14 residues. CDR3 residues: CASRKGASGNTIYF. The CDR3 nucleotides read TGTGCCAGCAGGAAGGGGGCCTCTGGAAACACCATATATTTT.

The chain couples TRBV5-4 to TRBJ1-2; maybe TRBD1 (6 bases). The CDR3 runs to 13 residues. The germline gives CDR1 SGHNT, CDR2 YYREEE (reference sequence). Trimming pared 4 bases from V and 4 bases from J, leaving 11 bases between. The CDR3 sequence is CASSVDRLYGYTF. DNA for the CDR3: TGTGCCAGCAGCGTCGACAGGCTCTATGGCTACACCTTC.